This entry is about one T cell receptor beta chain. Its antigen is not identified. This specimen belongs to a study of persistence of HIV-infected CD4 T cells. Whole-study findings and limits: Antigen-responding cells were enriched for degenerate expanded CDR3beta sequences. CMV- and Gag-responding cells had lower TCRbeta richness than CD3/CD28-responding cells.

Anti-CD3/anti-CD28 beads served as a nonspecific positive control stimulus. CD4+ T cells upregulating both CD40 ligand and CD69 were sorted as responding cells. Donors had undetectable plasma HIV-1 RNA, under 50 copies/mL, for 4+ years. Sequencing used immunoSEQ version 4 in survey mode. Assay: immunoSEQ multiplex PCR; the TCRdb copy retains only in-frame clones and omits some. Of some 40,000 clones in the sample, roughly nine tenths were seen once. The clonotype was recovered from an adult man with HIV who was CMV-seropositive. Specimen: CD4+ T cells sorted from PBMCs after roughly 18-hour stimulation, collected from a patient who received antiretroviral therapy.

CDR3 DNA: TGTGCCACCAGTGATCCCTCAAAGGCTGATCAGCCCCAGCATTTT. Residues: CATSDPSKADQPQHF. The rearrangement links TRBV24-1 to TRBJ1-5, with D unresolved. CDR1 KGHDR and CDR2 SFDVKD come from the germline V gene. CDR3 length equals 15 residues. Trimming left V 3 bases short and J 5 bases short, with 13 bases between.